This entry features one T cell receptor beta chain sequence. The data were obtained in a study of blood T cell repertoires in COVID-19. Looking at the study overall: The analysed material was cDNA or gDNA that came from T cells, B-cell-depleted T cells, or PBMCs.

V shed 3 bases and J 5 bases; nucleotides not matched to a gene: 7. The CDR3 length is 14 residues. Germline V gene sequence: CDR1 KGHSH, CDR2 LQKENI. Repertoires were generated with immunoSEQ multiplex PCR, while TCRdb's copy carries only in-frame clones and drops some. This sample yields approximately 500,000 clones, of which roughly nine tenths are seen a single time; 7.8% belongs to the top ten. The sample was peripheral blood. The chain recombines TRBV18 with TRBJ2-7; 7 bases match TRBD1. The TCR originated in a woman aged 45-59 years with COVID-19, enrolled during active disease. CDR3 in amino acids: CASSPGYGQDEQYF. The CDR3 nucleotides read TGTGCCAGCTCACCCGGTTACGGACAGGACGAGCAGTACTTC.